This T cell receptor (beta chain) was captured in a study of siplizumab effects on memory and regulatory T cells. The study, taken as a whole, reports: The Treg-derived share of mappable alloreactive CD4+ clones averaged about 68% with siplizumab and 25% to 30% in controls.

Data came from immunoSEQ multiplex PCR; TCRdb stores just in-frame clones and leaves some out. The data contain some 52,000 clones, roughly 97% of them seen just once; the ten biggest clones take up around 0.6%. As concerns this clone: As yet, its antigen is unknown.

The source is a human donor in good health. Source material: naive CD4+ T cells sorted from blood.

For the CDR3, the DNA is TGTGCCTGGAGTGTATTCGGGGGCACCGGGGAGCTGTTTTTT. Translating gives CAWSVFGGTGELFF. The genes are TRBV30 and TRBJ2-2; tentative D call: TRBD2 (6 bases). The CDR3 has 14 amino acids. The V gene's germline CDR1 is GTSNPN and CDR2 SVGIG (reference sequence). V was cut by 0 bases and J by 4 bases, with 9 bases left in between.